The 8 T cell receptor beta chains below all came from one sample that was sequenced in a study of cytomegalovirus exposure and HLA in healthy donors. It was with 60 Vbeta and 13 Jbeta primers that the PCR ran. TCRdb's table, derived via immunoSEQ multiplex PCR, lists solely in-frame clones and lacks some. The data contain around 120,000 clones, 80% of them seen just once; the ten biggest clones take up over 2.5%. Sequencing was carried out using PBMCs. All receptors come from a male donor in good health and CMV-seronegative.

This clone was counted once. The rearrangement uses TRBV5-1 and TRBJ1-2; 9 positions match TRBD1. Per the germline V gene, CDR1 is SGHRS and CDR2 is YFSETQ. This CDR3 has 17 residues. V was pared by 4 bases and J by 0 bases, with 10 bases of the junction left unmatched. The CDR3 spells CASSGTGTGLANYGYTF. CDR3 nucleotide sequence: TGCGCCAGCAGCGGAACCGGGACAGGGCTAGCTAACTATGGCTACACCTTC.

This chain joins TRBV21-1 and TRBJ2-2; the D call of TRBD2 is as the table states it, not checked on the DNA. TRBV21-1 is a pseudogene. The CDR3 sequence is 18 residues long. This chain's CDR3 is CASSRPSPDVAGPGELFF. The CDR3 DNA follows: TGTGCCAGCAGCAGACCTTCCCCCGACGTAGCGGGGCCCGGGGAGCTGTTTTTT.

This rearrangement joins TRBV9 to TRBJ2-3; 10 bases match TRBD1. The ends lost 3 bases at V and 4 bases at J; junction bases unmatched: 11. The V gene's germline CDR1 is SGDLS and CDR2 YYNGEE. The length of the CDR3 is 17 residues. The chain's CDR3 is CASSANSGTGEADTQYF. For the CDR3, the DNA is TGTGCCAGCAGCGCCAATTCGGGGACAGGGGAGGCAGATACGCAGTATTTT.

This clone was seen just once. The chain carries TRBV7-8 and TRBJ2-5; possibly TRBD2 for D (5 bases). Germline CDR1 SGHVS, CDR2 FQNEAQ. CDR3 size: 12 residues. Trimming pared 7 bases from V and 5 bases from J, leaving 11 bases between. The chain's CDR3 is CASTSRGETQYF. The CDR3 DNA sequence: TGTGCCAGCACCTCTAGAGGGGAGACCCAGTACTTC.

This clone was seen just once. The rearrangement uses TRBV23-1 and TRBJ2-6; 9 bases are a match to TRBD1. TRBV23-1 qualifies as an ORF whose function is uncertain. J was trimmed by 3 bases and V by 3 bases; bases with no gene match: 15. This CDR3 spans 20 amino acids. CDR3 loop: CASSHPLRQGESCGANVLTF. For the CDR3, the DNA is TGCGCCAGCAGTCACCCCCTGAGACAGGGGGAATCCTGTGGGGCCAACGTCCTGACTTTC.

The V and J genes are TRBV6-6 and TRBJ2-7; 8 positions agree with TRBD2. With V trimmed by 6 bases and J by 0 bases, 10 bases remained unmatched. Germline CDR1 and CDR2: MNHNY and SVGAGI (reference sequence). The CDR3 length is 16 residues. The CDR3 nucleotides read TGTGCCAGCAGCGTCTTTAAGCGGGGGCTCTCCTACGAGCAGTACTTC. As protein: CASSVFKRGLSYEQYF.

This chain uses TRBV28 with TRBJ1-3, with D possibly matching TRBD1 (5 bases). This CDR3 has 14 residues. The V gene's germline CDR1 is MDHEN and CDR2 SYDVKM. Trimming took off 4 bases at V and 2 bases at J, with 9 bases between the two ends. The DNA of the CDR3 is TGTGCCAGCAGTTCGGGGGGGACTGGAAACACCATATATTTT. Translation: CASSSGGTGNTIYF.

The CDR3: CASRPVGGFYEQYF. The DNA for the CDR3 is TGTGCCAGCCGCCCGGTGGGGGGTTTCTACGAGCAGTACTTC. The chain links TRBV6-5 to TRBJ2-7, with D perhaps TRBD2 (6 bases). The CDR3 consists of 14 residues. CDR1 and CDR2 (germline): MNHEY, SVGAGI. V lost 8 bases to trimming and J lost 3 bases, with 17 bases between them.